The present entry profiles one TCR beta chain with its context. Looked up from germline, CDR1 is SGHRS and CDR2 is YFSETQ. V was shortened by 2 bases and J by 2 bases, with 7 bases between the two germline ends. The CDR3 sequence is 13 residues long. The entry originates in a study of blood T cell repertoires in COVID-19. The overall study: COVID-19 samples, acute and convalescent, were from the United States, Italy and Spain. The analysed material was cDNA or gDNA that came from T cells, B-cell-depleted T cells, or PBMCs.

Produced via immunoSEQ multiplex PCR; TCRdb's table is partial and in-frame only. The data contain 44,000 or so clones, approximately 84% of them singletons. Material for sequencing was peripheral blood. The origin of this receptor is a man aged 50-60 years with active COVID-19. V usage is TRBV5-1 and J usage is TRBJ1-1; D unclear. For the CDR3, the DNA is TGCGCCAGCAGCTTCAGGTTTAACACTGAAGCTTTCTTT. This encodes CASSFRFNTEAFF.